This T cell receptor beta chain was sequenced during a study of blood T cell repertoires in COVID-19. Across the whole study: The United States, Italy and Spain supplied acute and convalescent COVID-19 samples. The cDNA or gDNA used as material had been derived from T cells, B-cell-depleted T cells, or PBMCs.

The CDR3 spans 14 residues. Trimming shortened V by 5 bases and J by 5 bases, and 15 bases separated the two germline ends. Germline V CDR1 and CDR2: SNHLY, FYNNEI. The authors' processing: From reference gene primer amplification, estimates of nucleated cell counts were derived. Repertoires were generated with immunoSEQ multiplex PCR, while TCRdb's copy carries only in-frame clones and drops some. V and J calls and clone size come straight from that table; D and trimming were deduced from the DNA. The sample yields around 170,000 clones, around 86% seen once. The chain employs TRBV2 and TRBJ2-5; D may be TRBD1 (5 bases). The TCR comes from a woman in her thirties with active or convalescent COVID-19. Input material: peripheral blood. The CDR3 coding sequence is TGTGCCAGCAGTTCCCTTCAGGGTGGGGAGACCCAGTACTTC. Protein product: CASSSLQGGETQYF.